These T cell receptor beta chains were read from a single sample in a study of neurological immune-mediated disorders. MiXCR was run by TCRdb on the 5' RACE reads, yielding one entry per CDR3 protein. The sample lists about 84,000 distinct CDR3 sequences, 10% occurring once. Sequenced material: PBMCs. Receptors originate from a man in his forties or fifties in good health. The CDR3 runs from the conserved cysteine through the conserved F or W. D genes are given only for firm matches. Not every row has a clone size; where given, it reads once, few, many or a size class.

j_gene,v_gene,d_gene,abundance,CDR3nt,CDR3aa
TRBJ2-5,TRBV18,.,many,TGTGCCAGCTCACCAAACCAAGAGACCCAGTACTTC,CASSPNQETQYF
TRBJ2-2,TRBV6-5,.,many,TGTGCCAGCAGTACCCGGGGCCCCAGGAACACCGGGGAGCTGTTTTTT,CASSTRGPRNTGELFF
TRBJ1-5,TRBV7-8,.,.,TGTGCAAGCAGCGAATGGGAGGGCAATCAGCCCCAGCATTTT,CASSEWEGNQPQHF
TRBJ2-5,TRBV7-9,TRBD1,many,TGTGCCAGCAGCAACGGGGACAGGGGGCTTGGAGAGACCCAGTACTTC,CASSNGDRGLGETQYF
TRBJ2-1,TRBV5-1,.,many,TGCGCCAGCAGCTTGGGGGACTCCTACAATGAGCAGTTCTTC,CASSLGDSYNEQFF
TRBJ1-1,TRBV29-1,.,many,TGCAGCGCCGAAAAGGGAAGAATGAACACTGAAGCTTTCTTT,CSAEKGRMNTEAFF
TRBJ1-5,TRBV5-1,TRBD1,many,TGCGCCAGCAGCCCGGGAGGGGACAGACATCAGCCCCAGCATTTT,CASSPGGDRHQPQHF
TRBJ2-3,TRBV5-1,TRBD2,many,TGCGCCAGCAGCTCCCGACTAGCAGCAGATACGCAGTATTTT,CASSSRLAADTQYF
TRBJ1-2,TRBV6-6,.,many,TGTGCCAGCAGTTCAGACAGATACTATGGCTACACCTTC,CASSSDRYYGYTF
TRBJ2-7,TRBV3-1,.,once,TGTGCCAGCAGTCAGGGATCGGAGGGGGGGACGATGAAGCAGTACTTC,CASSQGSEGGTMKQYF
TRBJ2-1,TRBV24-1,TRBD2,many,TGTGCCACCAGCCCCGGGGGGGCTGGGTACTCCTACAATGAGCAGTTCTTC,CATSPGGAGYSYNEQFF
TRBJ2-7,TRBV5-5,TRBD1,.,TGTGCCAGCAGTACGACAGGGTTTGGCGAGCAGTACTTC,CASSTTGFGEQYF
TRBJ1-1,TRBV10-1,.,many,TGCGCCAGCAGGGCCCAGGGAGGGGCTGAAGCTTTCTTT,CASRAQGGAEAFF
TRBJ1-1,TRBV12-3/TRBV12-4,TRBD1,many,TGTGCCAGCAGCCCCCGGACAGGGCTGAACACTGAAGCTTTCTTT,CASSPRTGLNTEAFF
TRBJ2-1,TRBV7-9,TRBD2,few,TGTGCCAGCAGCTTAATAGCGGGGGCCGTGTACAATGAGCAGTTCTTC,CASSLIAGAVYNEQFF
TRBJ2-5,TRBV6-6,TRBD2,many,TGTGCCAGCACCATAGCCCCCGAGCTAGCGGCCCGCAAGGGGGAGACCCAGTACTTC,CASTIAPELAARKGETQYF
TRBJ2-1,TRBV6-1,.,many,TGTGCCAGCCCTATGCCGGGCCCAATAGAGGGCAATGAGCAGTTCTTC,CASPMPGPIEGNEQFF
TRBJ1-5,TRBV7-2,.,many,TGTGCCAGCAGCGCAGGGAGGGGGGCGGTATATCAGCCCCAGCATTTT,CASSAGRGAVYQPQHF
TRBJ2-5,TRBV18,.,few,TGTGCCAGCTCTCCCGGGGACCAAGAGACCCAGTACTTC,CASSPGDQETQYF
TRBJ1-1,TRBV7-9,.,many,TGTGCCAGCAGCGTACAGGGCGCTGAAGCTTTCTTT,CASSVQGAEAFF
TRBJ2-2,TRBV13,TRBD1,many,TGTGCCAGCAGCTCCCCGACAGGGGAGAACACCGGGGAGCTGTTTTTT,CASSSPTGENTGELFF
TRBJ2-1,TRBV19,.,.,TGTGCCAGTAGACTGAGCGGAACCCAATACAATGAGCAGTTCTTC,CASRLSGTQYNEQFF
TRBJ2-3,TRBV6-5,TRBD2,many,TGTGCCAGCAGTTACGGGACTAGCGGAAGCACAGATACGCAGTATTTT,CASSYGTSGSTDTQYF
TRBJ1-2,TRBV5-1,TRBD1,many,TGCGCCAGCAGCCCCACCCGACAGGGTGATGGCTACACCTTC,CASSPTRQGDGYTF
TRBJ2-5,TRBV6-2/TRBV6-3,.,many,TGTGCCAGCAGCCCGACAGGCAGGGAGACCCAGTACTTC,CASSPTGRETQYF
TRBJ2-3,TRBV10-3,.,many,TGTGCCATCAGTGATAGTGGGACGACCTACACAGATACGCAGTATTTT,CAISDSGTTYTDTQYF